These T cell receptor beta chains were read from a single sample in a study of T cell responses to AZD1222 COVID-19 vaccine. Repertoires were generated with immunoSEQ multiplex PCR, while TCRdb's copy carries only in-frame clones and drops some. The repertoire holds 95,000 to 150,000 clones, with roughly 90% as singletons. Source: peripheral blood, taken on day 0 of AZD1222 vaccination. The receptor set was obtained from an adult in good health. Both conserved end residues are part of each CDR3. D genes are given only for firm matches.

CASSILGGRTSTDTQYF,TRBV19,NA,TRBJ2-3
CASSLAGGDYGYTF,TRBV5-4,TRBD1,TRBJ1-2
CSVFSWPPGQGFGTQYF,TRBV29-1,TRBD1,TRBJ2-5
CASSQGGLSYNSPLHF,TRBV14,NA,TRBJ1-6
CASRLAGSGEQFF,TRBV14,TRBD2,TRBJ2-1
CASSPQDLNTEAFF,TRBV18,NA,TRBJ1-1
CASSFAPGGTNEQYF,TRBV28,TRBD1,TRBJ2-7
CSVLLNEKLFF,TRBV29-1,NA,TRBJ1-4
CASKFAVQTNTEAFF,TRBV2,NA,TRBJ1-1
CASSVYSGANVLTF,TRBV28,NA,TRBJ2-6
CASSLPTGLGYTF,TRBV7-9,TRBD1,TRBJ1-2
CASSFPELRGQYF,TRBV28,NA,TRBJ2-7